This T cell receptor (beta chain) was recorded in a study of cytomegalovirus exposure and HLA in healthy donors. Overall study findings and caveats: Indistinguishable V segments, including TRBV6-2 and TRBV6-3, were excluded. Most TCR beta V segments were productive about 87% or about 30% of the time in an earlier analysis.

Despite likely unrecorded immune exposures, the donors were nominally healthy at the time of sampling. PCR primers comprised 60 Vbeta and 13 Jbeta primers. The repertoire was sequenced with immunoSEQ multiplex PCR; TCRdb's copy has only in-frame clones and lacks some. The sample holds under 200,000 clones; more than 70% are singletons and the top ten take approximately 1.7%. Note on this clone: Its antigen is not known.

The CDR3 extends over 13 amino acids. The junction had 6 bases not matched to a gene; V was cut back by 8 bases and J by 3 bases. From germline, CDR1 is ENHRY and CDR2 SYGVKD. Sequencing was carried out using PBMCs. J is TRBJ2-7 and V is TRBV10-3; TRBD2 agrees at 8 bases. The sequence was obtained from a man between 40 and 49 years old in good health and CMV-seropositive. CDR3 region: CAIPGTSGYEQYF. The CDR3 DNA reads TGTGCCATCCCTGGGACTAGTGGCTACGAGCAGTACTTC.